Listed below are T cell receptor beta chains from one sample, sequenced in a study of cytomegalovirus exposure and HLA in healthy donors. Using immunoSEQ multiplex PCR, the repertoire was profiled, and TCRdb retains in-frame clones only, with some absent. The profile shows about 200,000 clones, around 88% of them singletons. The specimen sequenced was PBMCs. The source of these receptors is a woman in her twenties or thirties in good health and CMV-seronegative. Each CDR3 is given with its conserved first and last residue. Fields, in order: CDR3 DNA, CDR3 protein, D gene, V gene, J gene, clone size. A D gene is named only where the DNA matches it firmly. Size is omitted from some rows. Given values are once, few, many or a class for expanded clones.

TGTGCCAGCGAGGTACGCGGGAGGGCCAGTTATGAGCAGTTCTTC	CASEVRGRASYEQFF	TRBD2	TRBV11-2	TRBJ2-1	few
TGTGCCAGTAGTCAGGGACATATGAACACCGGGGAGCTGTTTTTT	CASSQGHMNTGELFF	-	TRBV19	TRBJ2-2	-
TGTGCCAGCAGCTTAATCGGCCTAGCGGGAGGGCCAGATACGCAGTATTTT	CASSLIGLAGGPDTQYF	TRBD2	TRBV7-3	TRBJ2-3	once
TGTGCCGGATCGGGACAGGTGAACACTGAAGCTTTCTTT	CAGSGQVNTEAFF	TRBD1	TRBV6-1	TRBJ1-1	-
TGTGCCAGCAGTCGACAGTCTGGGAATGAGCAGTTCTTC	CASSRQSGNEQFF	-	TRBV9	TRBJ2-1	-
TGTGCCAGCAGTAAACCGACTACTACCTACGAGCAGTACTTC	CASSKPTTTYEQYF	-	TRBV7-9	TRBJ2-7	-
TGTGCCATCAGGGACAGGGGAGAGACTGAAGCTTTCTTT	CAIRDRGETEAFF	TRBD1	TRBV10-3	TRBJ1-1	-
TGTGCCAGCAGCCCTCTAGCGGGAGCGTCTGAGCAGTTCTTC	CASSPLAGASEQFF	TRBD2	TRBV7-6	TRBJ2-1	once
TGTGCCAGCCGGGACAGCAGCTCCTACGAGCAGTACTTC	CASRDSSSYEQYF	TRBD1	TRBV28	TRBJ2-7	-
TGTGCCAGCAGTTTATATCAGGGGGCTAACGAGCAGTACTTC	CASSLYQGANEQYF	TRBD1	TRBV28	TRBJ2-7	-
TGTGCCAGCAGCTTAAGTGACAGACCCTACGAGCAGTACTTC	CASSLSDRPYEQYF	-	TRBV7-8	TRBJ2-7	-
TGTGCCAGCAGTTACTATATAACCTTCGGGGCCTACGAGCAGTACTTC	CASSYYITFGAYEQYF	-	TRBV6-6	TRBJ2-7	-
TGTGCCAGCAGTGAAGATCGGCAGGGCGGCGAAAAACTGTTTTTT	CASSEDRQGGEKLFF	-	TRBV25-1	TRBJ1-4	-
TGTGCCAGCAGTTTACCCTGGGCCCCCTACGAGCAGTACTTC	CASSLPWAPYEQYF	-	TRBV28	TRBJ2-7	-
TGTGCCAGCAGTGAAATACGGGGGGGATTGGGGCAGTACTTC	CASSEIRGGLGQYF	TRBD2	TRBV2	TRBJ2-7	-
TGTGCCAGCAGTCACCCCAGGGCGGCAGAAGCTTTCTTT	CASSHPRAAEAFF	-	TRBV7-9	TRBJ1-1	-
TGTGCCAGCAGCAAATCGGAAGGGGATGCTGACATGAACACTGAAGCTTTCTTT	CASSKSEGDADMNTEAFF	-	TRBV21-1	TRBJ1-1	-
TGCGCCAGCAGCGGGGGACAGGGCCCAGCCAAAAACATTCAGTACTTC	CASSGGQGPAKNIQYF	TRBD1	TRBV5-1	TRBJ2-4	-
TGTGCCAGCAGCCATCCCACCAGGGATGGCTACACCTTC	CASSHPTRDGYTF	-	TRBV7-9	TRBJ1-2	-
TGTGCCAACTCGGTTACAGGGGGAGTAGGGGAGACCCAGTACTTC	CANSVTGGVGETQYF	TRBD1	TRBV6-1	TRBJ2-5	-
TGTGCCAGCAGCTTAGGTTCCCAGTGGTCTCTGGGGGCCAACGTCCTGACTTTC	CASSLGSQWSLGANVLTF	-	TRBV11-2	TRBJ2-6	-
TGTGCCAGCACGACAGGGATTGGTCGTGGCGGGGAGCTGTTTTTT	CASTTGIGRGGELFF	TRBD1	TRBV27	TRBJ2-2	-
TGCGCCAGCAGCCAAGGGAGGGCGGGGGGTCGTCGAGAGACCCAGTACTTC	CASSQGRAGGRRETQYF	TRBD2	TRBV4-1	TRBJ2-5	-
TGCGCCAGCAGCCGTCAACAAAAGTCAGAGACCCAGTACTTC	CASSRQQKSETQYF	-	TRBV5-1	TRBJ2-5	once
TGTGCCTGGAGTGTACCGGAGGAGCAGTACTTC	CAWSVPEEQYF	-	TRBV30	TRBJ2-7	once
TGTGCCAGCAGCTCTACTACTAGCGGGGGAGGTGAGACCCAGTACTTC	CASSSTTSGGGETQYF	TRBD2	TRBV7-2	TRBJ2-5	-
TGTGCCATCAAAGGAAGCGAACCCTACGAGCAGTACTTC	CAIKGSEPYEQYF	-	TRBV10-3	TRBJ2-7	-
TGTGCCAGCAGCCACAGGGGGCGCAGAGAGACCCAGTACTTC	CASSHRGRRETQYF	TRBD1	TRBV7-2	TRBJ2-5	-
TGCGCCAGCAGCCCTGGGGGGTACCAAGAGACCCAGTACTTC	CASSPGGYQETQYF	-	TRBV5-1	TRBJ2-5	once
TGTGCCAGCTCGGTCGCCCCTAACCGGGACAGCAAAAAGCATGAGCAGTTCTTC	CASSVAPNRDSKKHEQFF	TRBD1	TRBV7-8	TRBJ2-1	-
TGTGCCAGCAGCCCAGGGGCTAGTTGGAGCTCCTACGAGCAGTACTTC	CASSPGASWSSYEQYF	-	TRBV5-4	TRBJ2-7	few
TGTGCCTGGAGTTTAGGGAGCAATGAGCAGTTCTTC	CAWSLGSNEQFF	-	TRBV30	TRBJ2-1	-
TGTGCCAGCAGCCCCCGGACAGGGGGTTATGACGAGCAGTACTTC	CASSPRTGGYDEQYF	TRBD1	TRBV9	TRBJ2-7	-
TGTGCCAGCAGCCTATACGGTGTCAGGGGAAACACCGGGGAGCTGTTTTTT	CASSLYGVRGNTGELFF	-	TRBV14	TRBJ2-2	-
TGTGCCAGCAGGAAACAGGGGTCCCTGGGCGAAAAACTGTTTTTT	CASRKQGSLGEKLFF	TRBD1	TRBV5-6	TRBJ1-4	-
TGTGCCAGTAGTCAGGGGGCCACCGACACCGGGGAGCTGTTTTTT	CASSQGATDTGELFF	TRBD1	TRBV19	TRBJ2-2	-
TGTGCCAGCTCACCACAGAGGGAGGAAGCTTTCTTT	CASSPQREEAFF	-	TRBV18	TRBJ1-1	once
TGCGCGACGCGGGGGTCTTCCTACGAGCAGTACTTC	CATRGSSYEQYF	TRBD2	TRBV7-8	TRBJ2-7	-
TGTGCCAGCTCACCTCTCCTAGCGGAGGGCAATGAGCAGTTCTTC	CASSPLLAEGNEQFF	TRBD2	TRBV18	TRBJ2-1	-
TGTGCCAGCAGCTTAGTAGCGGGAAATGGTGAGCAGTTCTTC	CASSLVAGNGEQFF	TRBD2	TRBV7-3	TRBJ2-1	once
TGTGCCAGCTCGGATCGGGACAGGGGGGTTAATGAGCAGTTCTTC	CASSDRDRGVNEQFF	TRBD1	TRBV18	TRBJ2-1	-
TGTGCCAGCAGCTTAAGGCGGCAGGGGTTTGGGAGGGCGGACATTCAGTACTTC	CASSLRRQGFGRADIQYF	-	TRBV11-2	TRBJ2-4	few
TGTGCCAGCAGCCAAGTAGGGGGCAATGAGCAGTTCTTC	CASSQVGGNEQFF	-	TRBV4-2	TRBJ2-1	-
TGTGCCAGTAGTCCCCAGACAGGGAGCCATGAGCAGTTCTTC	CASSPQTGSHEQFF	TRBD1	TRBV19	TRBJ2-1	-
TGTGCCAGCAATATCAGGGGGATGGGCGGGGAGCTGTTTTTT	CASNIRGMGGELFF	TRBD1	TRBV28	TRBJ2-2	-
TGTGCCAGCAGCAAAAGGAAAATAGCGGACAATGAGCAGTTCTTC	CASSKRKIADNEQFF	-	TRBV21-1	TRBJ2-1	-
TGTGCCAGCAGTTTTTCGGACAGGGCTGGCAATCAGCCCCAGCATTTT	CASSFSDRAGNQPQHF	TRBD1	TRBV28	TRBJ1-5	-
TGTGCCAGCAGCCTAAGGCGGACTAGCGGGCTGTACAATGAGCAGTTCTTC	CASSLRRTSGLYNEQFF	TRBD2	TRBV5-6	TRBJ2-1	-
TGTGCCAGCAGCAAAGAGGTCCTAGCGGGAGAAGGCCCAGATACGCAGTATTTT	CASSKEVLAGEGPDTQYF	-	TRBV21-1	TRBJ2-3	-
TGTGCCAGCAGCCTACAGGGGCCATGGGAGCAGTACTTC	CASSLQGPWEQYF	TRBD1	TRBV5-5	TRBJ2-7	-